The sample holds a few counts of the clone carrying this TCR beta chain. What it binds is not known. With V trimmed by 6 bases and J by 4 bases, 6 bases remained unmatched. The CDR3 extends over 14 amino acids. This entry comes from a study of blood T cells in healthy people across ages. Study-level results: No one knew whether donors had CMV, which possibly confounded expanded clonotype changes.

Next came a second PCR, run for about 7 to 12 cycles, which used a sample-barcoded 5' primer along with a J-beta primer mix. TCRdb analysed the 5' RACE reads with MiXCR anew, one entry per CDR3 protein. This table holds about 1.4 million distinct CDR3 sequences, roughly 59% found once. The genes are TRBV12-3 or TRBV12-4 and TRBJ2-5; TRBD1 agrees at 9 bases. This TCR derives from a man aged 18 to 29 in good health. The source material was blood. CDR3 nucleotides: TGTGCCAGCAGACTCGGGACAGGGCGAGAGACCCAGTACTTC. This translates into CASRLGTGRETQYF.